One sample yielded the 14 T cell receptor beta chains listed below, sequenced in a study of blood T cell repertoires in COVID-19. Some clones are missing from TCRdb's copy, which holds only in-frame ones; the method was immunoSEQ multiplex PCR. The profile covers under 300,000 clones, with around 90% appearing a single time and approximately 7.9% taken by the ten largest. The sequencing input was peripheral blood. These receptors all stem from a man between 60 and 75 years old who had recovered from COVID-19.

This clone was detected only once. V usage is TRBV27 and J usage is TRBJ1-2; 7 bases fit TRBD1. Germline V gene lookup returns CDR1 MNHEY and CDR2 SMNVEV (reference sequence). The CDR3 is 13 residues long. The V gene end was trimmed by 6 bases and the J gene end by 6 bases; junction bases not matched to a gene: 7. The CDR3 is CASRARGTDGYTF. The CDR3 DNA is TGTGCCAGCAGGGCGCGCGGGACAGATGGCTACACCTTC.

This chain's CDR3 is CAWRSNRWNNSPLHF. CDR3 DNA sequence: TGTGCCTGGAGAAGTAACAGGTGGAATAATTCACCCCTCCACTTT. The chain carries TRBV30 and TRBJ1-6; D is perhaps TRBD1 (5 bases). Germline lookup yields CDR1 GTSNPN and CDR2 SVGIG (reference sequence). The length of the CDR3 is 15 residues. Between the trimmed V and J ends, which lost 3 bases and 5 bases, there was a span of 14 bases.

The rearrangement uses TRBV30 and TRBJ1-6; TRBD1 matches at 7 bases. The V gene's germline CDR1 is GTSNPN and CDR2 SVGIG (reference sequence). The CDR3 is made up of 14 amino acids. V gave up 5 bases and J gave up 8 bases; unmatched junction bases: 9. CDR3 bases: TGTGCCTGGGGGTGGGGACAGCAAGATTCACCCCTCCACTTT. It translates to CAWGWGQQDSPLHF.

The genes are TRBV24-1 and TRBJ2-3, with D possibly matching TRBD1 (5 bases). The CDR3 covers 13 residues. CDR1 is KGHDR and CDR2 is SFDVKD in the germline V gene. V was trimmed by 7 bases and J by 4 bases, leaving 11 bases between them. CDR3 region: CATRGRVADTQYF. DNA of the CDR3: TGTGCCACCAGAGGCAGGGTGGCAGATACGCAGTATTTT.

This chain joins TRBV18 and TRBJ2-1; TRBD1 is a possible D gene (6 bases). The CDR3 sequence is 15 residues long. V was cut by 4 bases and J by 0 bases, with 10 bases left in between. Germline assignment: CDR1 KGHSH and CDR2 LQKENI. The CDR3 DNA sequence: TGTGCCAGCTCACGGACAGCCCGCTCCTACAATGAGCAGTTCTTC. Translating it yields CASSRTARSYNEQFF. Full variable domain (outside the CDR3, taken from reference TRBV18 and TRBJ2-1): NAGVMQNPRHLVRRRGQEARLRCSPMKGHSHVYWYRQLPEEGLKFMVYLQKENIIDESGMPKERFSAEFPKEGPSILRIQQVVRGDSAAYFCASSRTARSYNEQFFGPGTRLTVL.

The CDR3 bases are TGCGCCAGCAGCTATGAGGGTGGAACAGGGGAAGATACGCAGTATTTT. Its translation is CASSYEGGTGEDTQYF. V is TRBV4-1 and J is TRBJ2-3, with TRBD1 identical over 7 bases. The CDR3 contains 16 residues. Germline-derived CDR1 and CDR2 are MGHRA and YSYEKL. V was clipped by 5 bases and J by 5 bases; unmatched bases: 13.

The rearrangement joins TRBV4-1 to TRBJ2-1, with a possible D match to TRBD2 (6 bases). V shed 1 base and J shed 5 bases, with 15 bases lying between them. This CDR3 spans 16 amino acids. CDR1 is MGHRA, CDR2 YSYEKL, per germline. Here the CDR3 reads CASSQVEWGENNEQFF. CDR3 nucleotide sequence: TGCGCCAGCAGCCAAGTGGAGTGGGGGGAAAACAATGAGCAGTTCTTC.

V is TRBV3-1 (or the pseudogene TRBV3-2) and J is TRBJ2-5; TRBD1 matches at 8 bases. The CDR3 is made up of 17 amino acids. Germline V CDR1 and CDR2: LGHDT, YNNKEL (reference sequence). V lost 6 bases and J lost 5; bases outside the gene matches: 17. The CDR3 loop is CASRRRVRTGLGETQYF. DNA of the CDR3: TGTGCCAGCAGACGCCGCGTCCGGACAGGGTTGGGGGAGACCCAGTACTTC.

This chain connects TRBV27 to TRBJ2-3, with TRBD1 identical over 7 bases. After removal of 0 bases from V and 5 bases from J, the junction contained 8 bases not matched to a gene. The CDR3 runs 16 residues. Germline V CDR1 and CDR2: MNHEY, SMNVEV (reference sequence). The CDR3 DNA reads as TGTGCCAGCAGTTTATCGGGACAGACTGGTATAGATACGCAGTATTTT. Its protein is CASSLSGQTGIDTQYF.

The chain couples TRBV24-1 to TRBJ1-4, with 8 bases aligning to TRBD1. In germline, CDR1 is KGHDR, CDR2 SFDVKD. CDR3 length: 15 amino acids. The V and J ends lost 4 bases and 8 bases, in that order; junction bases with no gene match: 8. The CDR3 reads CATSEPGTGGEKLFF. CDR3 nucleotide sequence: TGTGCCACCAGTGAGCCTGGGACAGGAGGCGAAAAACTGTTTTTT.

The chain employs TRBV7-2 and TRBJ1-2; possibly TRBD1 for D (6 bases). V was pared by 8 bases and J by 4 bases, with 17 bases between. This CDR3 has 14 residues. The germline V gene has CDR1 SGHTA and CDR2 FQGNSA. CDR3 sequence reads: CASGGVQGRYGYTF. Here the CDR3 DNA reads TGTGCCAGCGGAGGTGTACAGGGCCGCTATGGCTACACCTTC.

The chain uses TRBV5-1 and TRBJ2-5; no definite D call. Looked up from germline, CDR1 is SGHRS and CDR2 is YFSETQ. V was trimmed by 0 bases and J by 4 bases, leaving 13 bases between them. There are 15 residues in the CDR3. The CDR3 nucleotides read TGCGCCAGCAGCTTGGGAACGCAACAGAGAGAGACCCAGTACTTC. Translated: CASSLGTQQRETQYF.

The chain carries TRBV11-2 and TRBJ2-6, with 13 bases matching TRBD2. The ends lost 3 bases at V and 2 bases at J; junction bases unmatched: 1. The CDR3 has 17 amino acids. CDR1 and CDR2 (germline): SGHAT, FQNNGV. CDR3 nucleotides: TGTGCCAGCAGCTTTACTAGCGGGGGGGCTGGGGCCAACGTCCTGACTTTC. Residues: CASSFTSGGAGANVLTF.

The J gene is TRBJ2-1, the V gene TRBV5-1; a weak D match, TRBD2 (5 bases). Germline assignment: CDR1 SGHRS and CDR2 YFSETQ. Trimming pared 0 bases from V and 15 bases from J, leaving 10 bases between. CDR3 size: 11 residues. The CDR3 loop reads CASSLDGVSFF. CDR3 DNA: TGCGCCAGCAGCTTGGACGGGGTATCGTTCTTC. Based on the CDR3 plus reference TRBV5-1 and TRBJ2-1, the full variable domain is KAGVTQTPRYLIKTRGQQVTLSCSPISGHRSVSWYQQTPGQGLQFLFEYFSETQRNKGNFPGRFSGRQFSNSRSEMNVSTLELGDSALYLCASSLDGVSFFGPGTRLTVL.